A single sample is the source of the 2 T cell receptor beta chains below, sequenced in a study of blood T cell repertoires in COVID-19 (dated by TCRdb to 2020 to 2022). Library construction relied on the immunoSEQ multiplex PCR assay. TCRdb took this table from immuneACCESS and kept in-frame rearrangements with V and J called. Such tables lack part of the clones; where checked against another copy, unresolved V genes explain under half of the gap, and the rest is unexplained. This sample is represented by 130,000 to 150,000 clones; 70% to 85% of them were singletons. Together, the top ten hold roughly a tenth of the sample. Sequences were obtained from peripheral blood. Receptors originate from a man between 60 and 70 years old with active or convalescent COVID-19.

The V gene is TRBV6-1, the J gene TRBJ2-1; TRBD2 matches at 16 bases. CDR3 size: 19 residues. J gave up 10 bases and V 3 bases, and 15 bases lay outside the gene matches. Per the germline V gene, CDR1 is MNHNS and CDR2 is SASEGT. The CDR3: CASSDPGTSGRALGKEQFF. In DNA form, the CDR3 reads TGTGCCAGCAGTGATCCCGGGACTAGCGGGAGGGCCTTAGGGAAGGAGCAGTTCTTC.

V and J are TRBV4-1 and TRBJ1-3; 8 bases are shared with TRBD1. The V segment lost 3 bases and the J segment 0 bases; nucleotides outside the gene matches: 13. Germline V gene sequence: CDR1 MGHRA, CDR2 YSYEKL. The CDR3 consists of 19 residues. CDR3 residues: CASSHRTGTNPSSGNTIYF. Written as DNA, the CDR3 is TGCGCCAGCAGCCACCGGACAGGGACAAACCCTAGCTCTGGAAACACCATATATTTT.